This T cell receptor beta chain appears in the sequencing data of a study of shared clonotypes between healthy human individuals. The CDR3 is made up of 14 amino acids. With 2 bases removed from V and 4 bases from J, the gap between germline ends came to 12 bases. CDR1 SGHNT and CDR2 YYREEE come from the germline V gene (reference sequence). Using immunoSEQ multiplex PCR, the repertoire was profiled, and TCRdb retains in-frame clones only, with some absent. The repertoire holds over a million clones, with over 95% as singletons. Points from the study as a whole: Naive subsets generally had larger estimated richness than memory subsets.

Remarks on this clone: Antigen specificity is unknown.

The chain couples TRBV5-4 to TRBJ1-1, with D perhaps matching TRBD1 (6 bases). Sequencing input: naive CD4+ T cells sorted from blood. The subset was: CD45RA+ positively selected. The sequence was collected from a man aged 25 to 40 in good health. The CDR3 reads CASSFEQGITEAFF. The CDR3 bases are TGTGCCAGCAGCTTTGAACAGGGAATCACTGAAGCTTTCTTT.